This entry features one T cell receptor beta chain sequence. The germline V gene has CDR1 SGHNT and CDR2 YYREEE (reference sequence). The V and J ends lost 4 bases and 0 bases respectively, with 10 bases between them. The CDR3 length is 14 residues. The data belong to a study of cytomegalovirus exposure and HLA in healthy donors. The data were produced by immunoSEQ multiplex PCR, yet TCRdb's version contains in-frame clones alone and is incomplete. This sample carries tens of thousands of clones, approximately 94% of them seen once, and the ten largest clones take 1.4%. This rearrangement joins TRBV5-4 to TRBJ1-1; D unresolved. The clonotype was recovered from a man younger than 35 in good health and CMV-seropositive. Sequenced: PBMCs. CDR3 amino acids: CASSLEVVNTEAFF. Written as DNA, the CDR3 is TGTGCCAGCAGCCTTGAGGTGGTGAACACTGAAGCTTTCTTT.